The 10 T cell receptor beta chains listed next were all sequenced from one sample in a study of T cells in tumors after PD-1 blockade. Time point: second of two post-therapy site-matched biopsies approximately 2 months apart. Profiled with immunoSEQ multiplex PCR; TCRdb holds only in-frame clones, not every one. In the table there are almost 8,500 clones, around three fifths of which are singletons. This specimen consisted of tumor tissue, obtained after anti-PD-1 treatment. All receptors come from a human donor with basal cell carcinoma.

This chain links TRBV28 with TRBJ2-7, with a tentative D call TRBD1 (5 bases). Trimming removed 6 bases from V and 0 bases from J, with 12 bases in between. This CDR3 has 14 residues. Looked up from germline, CDR1 is MDHEN and CDR2 is SYDVKM. CDR3 protein: CASRDKGSSYEQYF. CDR3 nucleotide sequence: TGTGCCAGCAGGGACAAGGGGTCCTCCTACGAGCAGTACTTC.

The chain uses TRBV30 and TRBJ2-5, with 8 bases that match TRBD2. The CDR3 consists of 13 residues. With V trimmed by 4 bases and J by 5 bases, 6 bases remained unmatched. Germline V gives CDR1 GTSNPN, CDR2 SVGIG (reference sequence). Here the CDR3 DNA reads TGTGCCTGGACCGGGGGGGCCGGGGAGACCCAGTACTTC. Its protein product is CAWTGGAGETQYF.

The V gene is TRBV3-1 (or the pseudogene TRBV3-2), the J gene TRBJ1-2; TRBD1 matches at 8 bases. The germline CDR1 and CDR2 sequences are LGHDT and YNNKEL (reference sequence). J lost 5 bases, V lost 0 bases, and 5 bases had no gene match. CDR3 size: 15 residues. The CDR3 region is CASSQDHRGAYGYTF. CDR3 nucleotides: TGTGCCAGCAGCCAAGATCACAGGGGGGCGTATGGCTACACCTTC.

The chain joins TRBV29-1 to TRBJ2-7; TRBD2 might be the D (6 bases). The CDR3 has 16 residues. Trimming cost V 6 bases and J 1 base, with 22 bases left between them. CDR1 is SQVTM and CDR2 is ANQGSEA in the germline V gene. The CDR3 region is CSVLGVGTLGSYEQYF. CDR3 bases: TGCAGCGTGCTAGGGGTAGGGACTTTGGGATCCTACGAGCAGTACTTC.

The chain employs TRBV6-5 and TRBJ2-7; D may be TRBD1 (5 bases). This CDR3 comprises 12 residues. The V gene's germline CDR1 is MNHEY and CDR2 SVGAGI. V shed 6 bases and J shed 2 bases, with 8 bases lying between them. CDR3 in DNA: TGTGCCAGCAGCAGGGCTACCTACGAGCAGTACTTC. It specifies CASSRATYEQYF.

The chain combines TRBV6-5 with TRBJ1-6, with D unclear. V dropped 4 bases and J dropped 2 bases, with 9 bases sitting between them. CDR3 length: 15 residues. Germline loops: CDR1 MNHEY, CDR2 SVGAGI. Here the CDR3 DNA reads TGTGCCAGCAGTTCCGGGATGGCCTATAATTCACCCCTCCACTTT. This gives the protein CASSSGMAYNSPLHF.

The gene calls are TRBV7-8 and TRBJ1-2; 8 nucleotides align to TRBD1. V lost 5 bases and J lost 1; bases outside the gene matches: 6. CDR1 SGHVS and CDR2 FQNEAQ come from the germline V gene. The CDR3 is 15 amino acids. CDR3 sequence: CASSHRQGINYGYTF. CDR3 bases: TGTGCCAGCAGCCACCGACAGGGGATTAACTATGGCTACACCTTC. The whole variable domain, filled in from reference TRBV7-8 and TRBJ1-2, reads GAGVSQSPRYKVAKRGQDVALRCDPISGHVSLFWYQQALGQGPEFLTYFQNEAQLDKSGLPSDRFFAERPEGSVSTLKIQRTQQEDSAVYLCASSHRQGINYGYTFGSGTRLTVV.

This chain links TRBV5-5 with TRBJ2-5, with TRBD2 matching over 12 bases. V lost 3 bases, J lost 7 bases, and 7 bases stayed unmatched. Germline values: CDR1 SGHKS, CDR2 YYEKEE (reference sequence). This CDR3 spans 15 amino acids. The CDR3 nucleotides read TGTGCCAGCAGCTCGCGACTAGCGGGGGAGGTGACCCAGTACTTC. This codes for CASSSRLAGEVTQYF.

V is TRBV4-1 and J is TRBJ2-1; 12 nucleotides match TRBD2. Germline V lookup: CDR1 MGHRA, CDR2 YSYEKL. This CDR3 comprises 16 residues. The V gene end was trimmed by 0 bases and the J gene end by 7 bases; junction bases not matched to a gene: 4. CDR3 sequence (DNA): TGCGCCAGCAGCCAAGATTTTACTAGCGGGGGGAATGAGCAGTTCTTC. Its protein is CASSQDFTSGGNEQFF.

This clone has a handful of counts. The chain has TRBV19 and TRBJ1-2; D not resolved. Germline loops: CDR1 LNHDA, CDR2 SQIVND (reference sequence). V lost 3 bases and J lost 6, with 14 bases in between. The CDR3 is made up of 14 amino acids. Here the CDR3 DNA reads TGTGCCAGTAGTATTCAAGGCAGGACTCATGGCTACACCTTC. Residues: CASSIQGRTHGYTF. Together with reference TRBV19 and TRBJ1-2, the CDR3 gives the full variable domain: DGGITQSPKYLFRKEGQNVTLSCEQNLNHDAMYWYRQDPGQGLRLIYYSQIVNDFQKGDIAEGYSVSREKKESFPLTVTSAQKNPTAFYLCASSIQGRTHGYTFGSGTRLTVV.